These T cell receptor beta chains were read from a single sample in a study of cytomegalovirus exposure and HLA in healthy donors. This table comes from immunoSEQ multiplex PCR, and its TCRdb copy is limited to in-frame clones, with some not included. The sample carries around 120,000 clones, more than 65% recorded once. The sequencing sample was made of PBMCs. These receptors were taken from a woman aged 60-75 years in good health and CMV-seropositive. CDR3s include the opening cysteine and the closing phenylalanine or tryptophan. Each record gives: D gene, J gene, clone size, V gene, CDR3 protein, CDR3 DNA. A D gene is named only where the DNA matches it firmly. Rows may omit the clone size; those that give it use once, few, many or a size class.

TRBD2 | TRBJ2-3 | NA | TRBV7-8 | CASSLSGGVIDTQYF | TGTGCCAGCAGCCTTAGCGGGGGGGTCATAGATACGCAGTATTTT
NA | TRBJ1-3 | NA | TRBV5-1 | CASSSGAGNTIYF | TGCGCCAGCAGCTCAGGGGCAGGAAACACCATATATTTT
TRBD1 | TRBJ2-2 | few | TRBV6-6 | CASSFLGTGVTGELFF | TGTGCCAGCAGTTTCCTTGGGACAGGGGTAACCGGGGAGCTGTTTTTT
NA | TRBJ2-7 | NA | TRBV21-1 | CASSKAPIWLADSYEQYF | TGTGCCAGCAGCAAAGCGCCAATCTGGCTAGCGGATTCCTACGAGCAGTACTTC
TRBD1 | TRBJ1-1 | NA | TRBV5-5 | CASSWDRYTEAFF | TGTGCCAGCAGCTGGGACAGATATACTGAAGCTTTCTTT
TRBD1 | TRBJ1-1 | few | TRBV6-6 | CASSYLGQALAEAFF | TGTGCCAGCAGTTACTTGGGACAGGCTCTCGCTGAAGCTTTCTTT
TRBD1 | TRBJ1-2 | NA | TRBV11-2 | CASSLGQGEGYTF | TGTGCCAGCAGCTTAGGACAGGGGGAAGGCTACACCTTC
TRBD1 | TRBJ1-2 | NA | TRBV5-5 | CASSGDRAVGNYGYTF | TGTGCCAGCAGCGGGGACAGGGCTGTCGGTAACTATGGCTACACCTTC
NA | TRBJ1-5 | NA | TRBV19 | CASKGSTTRQPQHF | TGTGCCAGTAAGGGGTCCACGACCAGGCAGCCCCAGCATTTT
TRBD1 | TRBJ2-3 | few | TRBV18 | CASSRTDRADTQYF | TGTGCCAGCTCACGGACGGACAGGGCGGATACGCAGTATTTT
NA | TRBJ1-2 | few | TRBV9 | CASSVGASQGNYGYTF | TGTGCCAGCAGCGTAGGGGCGAGTCAGGGCAACTATGGCTACACCTTC
TRBD1 | TRBJ2-3 | few | TRBV27 | CASRQGTVDTQYF | TGTGCCAGCCGACAGGGTACGGTAGATACGCAGTATTTT
NA | TRBJ2-3 | NA | TRBV6-5 | CASSSPSMRGTDTQYF | TGTGCCAGCAGTTCACCCTCAATGAGGGGCACAGATACGCAGTATTTT
TRBD1 | TRBJ1-2 | NA | TRBV6-6 | CASSLQGQGEGYTF | TGTGCCAGCAGTTTACAGGGACAGGGTGAAGGCTACACCTTC
TRBD1 | TRBJ1-2 | NA | TRBV10-3 | CASQTGEGGYGYTF | TGTGCCAGCCAAACAGGGGAAGGCGGCTATGGCTACACCTTC
NA | TRBJ2-7 | NA | TRBV5-1 | CASSGTYEQYF | TGCGCCAGCAGCGGCACCTACGAGCAGTACTTC
NA | TRBJ1-3 | few | TRBV6-5 | CASRSGGNSGNTIYF | TGTGCCAGCCGCTCCGGGGGTAACTCTGGAAACACCATATATTTT
NA | TRBJ2-1 | NA | TRBV19 | CASRESGHPSRNEQFF | TGTGCCAGTAGGGAATCGGGACACCCATCTAGGAATGAGCAGTTCTTC
TRBD1 | TRBJ1-1 | NA | TRBV2 | CASSATPQGAWTEAFF | TGTGCCAGCAGCGCAACCCCACAGGGGGCCTGGACTGAAGCTTTCTTT
NA | TRBJ1-5 | few | TRBV2 | CASSRDRFNQPQHF | TGTGCCAGCAGTCGCGACAGGTTCAATCAGCCCCAGCATTTT
NA | TRBJ2-7 | NA | TRBV10-3 | CAISDSAGMSYEQYF | TGTGCCATCAGTGACTCCGCCGGTATGTCCTACGAGCAGTACTTC
NA | TRBJ2-7 | NA | TRBV25-1 | CASSELAGLYEQYF | TGTGCCAGCAGTGAATTGGCAGGACTCTACGAGCAGTACTTC
NA | TRBJ1-5 | NA | TRBV28 | CASQVSNQPQHF | TGTGCCAGCCAGGTTAGCAATCAGCCCCAGCATTTT
NA | TRBJ1-1 | NA | TRBV7-3 | CASSLTGGTEAFF | TGTGCCAGCAGCTTAACAGGGGGCACTGAAGCTTTCTTT
NA | TRBJ2-7 | NA | TRBV2 | CASSQTPGTIGREQYF | TGTGCCAGCAGTCAAACCCCCGGGACAATCGGTCGCGAGCAGTACTTC
TRBD2 | TRBJ2-6 | NA | TRBV9 | CASSGGTSGVPSGANVLTF | TGTGCCAGCAGCGGTGGGACTAGCGGGGTCCCCTCTGGGGCCAACGTCCTGACTTTC
NA | TRBJ1-2 | few | TRBV5-4 | CASSMTVNYGYTF | TGTGCCAGCAGCATGACAGTTAACTATGGCTACACCTTC
NA | TRBJ2-2 | NA | TRBV7-2 | CASSLKGDTGELFF | TGTGCCAGCAGTTTAAAGGGGGACACCGGGGAGCTGTTTTTT
NA | TRBJ1-5 | NA | TRBV6-1 | CASSEFRRRPQHF | TGTGCCAGCAGTGAATTTAGGAGGCGGCCCCAGCATTTT
TRBD2 | TRBJ2-2 | NA | TRBV10-1 | CASSERAGDTGELFF | TGCGCCAGCAGTGAGCGAGCGGGGGACACCGGGGAGCTGTTTTTT
TRBD1 | TRBJ2-1 | NA | TRBV10-3 | CAISLRTGEGKNEQFF | TGTGCCATCAGTTTACGGACAGGGGAGGGGAAAAATGAGCAGTTCTTC
TRBD2 | TRBJ2-3 | NA | TRBV9 | CASSSPSGVDTQYF | TGTGCCAGCAGCTCACCTAGCGGCGTAGATACGCAGTATTTT
NA | TRBJ2-3 | few | TRBV2 | CASRLQGDTQYF | TGTGCCAGCAGACTTCAGGGCGATACGCAGTATTTT
TRBD2 | TRBJ2-3 | NA | TRBV4-3 | CASSQMAGDPDQYF | TGCGCCAGCAGCCAAATGGCGGGGGATCCAGACCAGTATTTT
TRBD1 | TRBJ1-1 | NA | TRBV6-5 | CASSFIGTVNTEAFF | TGTGCCAGCAGCTTCATCGGGACAGTGAACACTGAAGCTTTCTTT
TRBD1 | TRBJ1-2 | NA | TRBV19 | CASSTDRAYGYTF | TGTGCCAGTAGTACTGACAGGGCATATGGCTACACCTTC
NA | TRBJ2-7 | NA | TRBV7-9 | CASSLRGGEQYF | TGTGCCAGCAGCTTAAGGGGGGGCGAGCAGTACTTC
TRBD2 | TRBJ2-3 | few | TRBV7-9 | CASSSRGGPALSTDTQYF | TGTGCCAGCAGCTCCCGGGGGGGGCCAGCGCTTAGCACAGATACGCAGTATTTT
TRBD1 | TRBJ2-1 | NA | TRBV15 | CATSSAIPGTGDNEQFF | TGTGCCACCAGCAGTGCAATTCCCGGGACAGGGGACAATGAGCAGTTCTTC
NA | TRBJ2-2 | NA | TRBV6-1 | CASRGAANTGELFF | TGTGCCAGCAGAGGAGCGGCGAACACCGGGGAGCTGTTTTTT
NA | TRBJ1-1 | NA | TRBV7-9 | CASSFPGRGKTEAFF | TGTGCCAGCAGCTTCCCGGGGAGGGGAAAAACTGAAGCTTTCTTT
NA | TRBJ1-1 | NA | TRBV6-5 | CASSYSVGANTEAFF | TGTGCCAGCAGTTACTCGGTGGGGGCGAACACTGAAGCTTTCTTT